This T cell receptor (beta chain) was profiled in a study of T cells in localized non-small cell lung cancer. Study-level points and caveats: Measurement of T cell clonality placed uninvolved adjacent lung highest, above the level in tumor. Adjacent lung tissue had a median about 50 of the top 100 clones found in the tumor. Longer overall survival associated with higher blood T cell density; shorter survival with higher adjacent-lung clonality.

Assay used: immunoSEQ multiplex PCR; TCRdb lists only in-frame clones, some missing. The sample has fewer than 3,000 clones, approximately 23% seen once. Sample share makes this clone medium-sized. The antigen remains undetermined. This CDR3 has 15 residues. CDR1 SGHNT and CDR2 YENEEA come from the germline V gene. Trimming took off 5 bases at V and 1 base at J, with 14 bases between the two ends. The specimen was lung tumor tissue, collected before any cancer treatment. The chain uses TRBV11-3 and TRBJ1-1; D not certain. The clonotype was recovered from a female donor older than 55 with stage III lung adenocarcinoma. CDR3 sequence (DNA): TGTGCCAGCAGCCAGGAAGGGTTCGGGAACACTGAAGCTTTCTTT. Translating it yields CASSQEGFGNTEAFF.